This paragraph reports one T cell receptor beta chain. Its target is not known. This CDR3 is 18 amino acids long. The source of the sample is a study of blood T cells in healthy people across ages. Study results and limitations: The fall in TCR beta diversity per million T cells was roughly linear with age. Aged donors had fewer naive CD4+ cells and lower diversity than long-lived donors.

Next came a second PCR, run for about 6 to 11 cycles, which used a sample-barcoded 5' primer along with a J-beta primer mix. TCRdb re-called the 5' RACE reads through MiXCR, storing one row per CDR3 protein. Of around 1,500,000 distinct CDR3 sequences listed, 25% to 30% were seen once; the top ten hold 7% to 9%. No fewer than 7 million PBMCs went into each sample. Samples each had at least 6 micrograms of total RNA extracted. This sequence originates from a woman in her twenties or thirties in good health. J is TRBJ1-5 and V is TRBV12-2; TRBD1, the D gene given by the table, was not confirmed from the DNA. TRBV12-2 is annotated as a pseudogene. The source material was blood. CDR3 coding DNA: TGTGCAAGTCGCTTACTGCGGGGGTCGAGGTATAGCAATCAGCCCCAGCATTTT. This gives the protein CASRLLRGSRYSNQPQHF.